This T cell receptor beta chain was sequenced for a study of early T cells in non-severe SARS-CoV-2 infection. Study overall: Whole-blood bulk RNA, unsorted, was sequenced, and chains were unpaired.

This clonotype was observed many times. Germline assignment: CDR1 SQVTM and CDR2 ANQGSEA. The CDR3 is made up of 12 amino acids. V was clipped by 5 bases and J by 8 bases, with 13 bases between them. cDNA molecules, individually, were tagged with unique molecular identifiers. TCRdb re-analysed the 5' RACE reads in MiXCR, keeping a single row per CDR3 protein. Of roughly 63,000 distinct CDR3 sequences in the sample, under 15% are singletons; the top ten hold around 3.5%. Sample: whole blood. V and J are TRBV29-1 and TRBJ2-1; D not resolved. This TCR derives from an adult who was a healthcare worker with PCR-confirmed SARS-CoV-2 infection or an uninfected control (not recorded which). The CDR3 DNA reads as TGCAGCGTTTCTGGGTCGGGCGATGAGCAGTTCTTC. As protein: CSVSGSGDEQFF.